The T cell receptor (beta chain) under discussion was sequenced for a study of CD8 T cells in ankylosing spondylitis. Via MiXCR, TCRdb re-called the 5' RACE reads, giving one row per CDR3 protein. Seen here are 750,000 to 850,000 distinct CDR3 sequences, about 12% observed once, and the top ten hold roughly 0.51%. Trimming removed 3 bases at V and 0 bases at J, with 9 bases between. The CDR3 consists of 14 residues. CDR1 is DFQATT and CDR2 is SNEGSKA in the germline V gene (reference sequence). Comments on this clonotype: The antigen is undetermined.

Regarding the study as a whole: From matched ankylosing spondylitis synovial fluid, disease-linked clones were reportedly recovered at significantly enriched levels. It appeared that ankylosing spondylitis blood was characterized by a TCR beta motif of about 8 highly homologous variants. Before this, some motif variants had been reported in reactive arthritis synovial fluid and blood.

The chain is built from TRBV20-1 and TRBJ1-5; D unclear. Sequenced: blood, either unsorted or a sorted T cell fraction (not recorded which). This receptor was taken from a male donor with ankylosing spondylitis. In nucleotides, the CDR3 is TGCAGTGCTAGTTCGTCATCTAGCAATCAGCCCCAGCATTTT. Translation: CSASSSSSNQPQHF.